Sequencing of this TCR beta chain was carried out in a study of CXCR3-negative and CXCR3-positive naive CD8 T cells. General study findings and limits: More hydrophobic TRB CDR3s occurred in CXCR3-positive than in CXCR3-negative naive cells.

This CDR3 spans 14 amino acids. The germline V gene encodes CDR1 SQVTM and CDR2 ANQGSEA. With regard to this clonotype: What it recognizes is unknown.

The method, 5' RACE with UMI labels, was used to prepare the TRB cDNA libraries. TCRdb reanalyzed the 5' RACE reads, giving one entry per CDR3 protein sequence and no DNA. The listing records about 150,000 distinct CDR3 sequences. The TCR originated in a human donor in good health. Some clones in this sample may be carry-over from other donors' samples. The sequenced sample consisted of naive CXCR3+ CD8+ T cells from blood. Subset given: CD45RO-CCR7+CD27+CD95- naive CD8+ T cells expressing CXCR3 (TNR3+). The chain employs TRBV29-1 and TRBJ2-7; TCRdb returns TRBD2, unconfirmable since there is no DNA. CDR3 in amino acids: CSASSGGESYEQYF.